A selection of T cell receptor beta chains follows, all from one sample in a study of PD-1 blockade in classical Hodgkin lymphoma. Some clones are missing from TCRdb's copy, which holds only in-frame ones; the method was immunoSEQ multiplex PCR. Of fewer than 110,000 clones in the sample, roughly 90% were seen once. Source: peripheral blood mononuclear cells (PBMCs), taken before the second cycle of nivolumab. The receptors come from a human donor with classical Hodgkin lymphoma. Both conserved end residues are part of each CDR3. D genes are given only for firm matches. Clone size is not always given. Where it is, it says once, few, many or a class for expanded clones.

TRBJ2-1 TRBV6-5 once NA TGTGCCAGCAGTTACAATCTAGGTGGGTCGAATGAGCAGTTCTTC CASSYNLGGSNEQFF
TRBJ2-7 TRBV19 NA NA TGTGCCAGTAGTCCTGGACGGGTATACGAGCAGTACTTC CASSPGRVYEQYF
TRBJ1-1 TRBV6-5 NA NA TGTGCCAGCAGTTATGGGGTCCCGAACACTGAAGCTTTCTTT CASSYGVPNTEAFF
TRBJ2-6 TRBV29-1 NA TRBD1 TGCAGCGTTGGACAGGGGGTCCGCTCTGGGGCCAACGTCCTGACTTTC CSVGQGVRSGANVLTF
TRBJ2-7 TRBV30 NA NA TGTGCCTGGAGTGTAGGGCATTCTAGCTCCTACGAGCAGTACTTC CAWSVGHSSSYEQYF
TRBJ1-4 TRBV11-3 NA TRBD1 TGTGCCAGCAGTTCGACAGGGGGCTCTAATGAAAAACTGTTTTTT CASSSTGGSNEKLFF
TRBJ1-2 TRBV6-5 NA TRBD1 TGTGCCAGCAGTTACAGGAGACAGGGGGCTGGCTACACCTTC CASSYRRQGAGYTF
TRBJ2-1 TRBV30 NA TRBD2 TGTGCCTGGACTCCAACATGGGGGGGTCGGGGTTCCTACAATGAGCAGTTCTTC CAWTPTWGGRGSYNEQFF
TRBJ2-5 TRBV29-1 NA NA TGCAGCGCGAATCCGGGGGGCGAAGAGACCCAGTACTTC CSANPGGEETQYF
TRBJ1-2 TRBV29-1 NA NA TGCAGCGTTGAAGGGGGGCAGGACTATGGCTACACCTTC CSVEGGQDYGYTF
TRBJ2-3 TRBV2 NA TRBD1 TGTGCCAGCACCCGCTCCGGACAGGGGGAGTCTAGCACAGATACGCAGTATTTT CASTRSGQGESSTDTQYF
TRBJ2-2 TRBV2 NA TRBD1 TGTGCCAGCAGCGTCCGACAGGGGTTGAGCACCGGGGAGCTGTTTTTT CASSVRQGLSTGELFF
TRBJ1-2 TRBV30 NA NA TGTGCCTGGATCCCTGACAGAAACTATGGCTACACCTTC CAWIPDRNYGYTF
TRBJ2-3 TRBV27 NA NA TGTGCCAGCAGTCACATAAACCTAGCGAGGGTAGGCACAGATACGCAGTATTTT CASSHINLARVGTDTQYF
TRBJ2-3 TRBV13 NA NA TGTGCCAGCAGCCCGGGGGGCACAGATACGCAGTATTTT CASSPGGTDTQYF
TRBJ2-2 TRBV7-9 NA NA TGTGCCAGCAGCCATCGTCCCGGGGAGCTGTTTTTT CASSHRPGELFF
TRBJ2-5 TRBV5-6 NA TRBD2 TGTGCCAGCAGCTTGGGCCTCCTACTAGCGGGGGGCCAAGAGACCCAGTACTTC CASSLGLLLAGGQETQYF
TRBJ1-6 TRBV11-2 NA NA TGTGCCAGCAGCCTCTCGGGGATTCACAGCTCCTATAATTCACCCCTCCACTTT CASSLSGIHSSYNSPLHF
TRBJ2-1 TRBV6-6 NA NA TGTGCCAGCAGGGACAATGAGCAGTTCTTC CASRDNEQFF
TRBJ1-2 TRBV9 NA NA TGTGCCAGCAGCGTAGCCGGAGGGTCTAACTATGGCTACACCTTC CASSVAGGSNYGYTF
TRBJ2-1 TRBV7-6 NA TRBD1 TGTGCCAGCAGCGTACCGGGACAGGGTCTCTATGAGCAGTTCTTC CASSVPGQGLYEQFF
TRBJ1-5 TRBV28 few NA TGTGCCAGCACGGGGGGTGGGCAGCCCCAGCATTTT CASTGGGQPQHF
TRBJ2-5 TRBV28 NA NA TGTGCCAGCAGTTTGGCCCGGGGCAGGGGGGGCCAAGAGACCCAGTACTTC CASSLARGRGGQETQYF
TRBJ1-1 TRBV4-1 NA NA TGCGCCAGCAGTCTAAACCCCCCAGGCACTGAAGCTTTCTTT CASSLNPPGTEAFF
TRBJ2-6 TRBV6-4 few TRBD2 TGTGCCAGCAGTGACTCTAGCGGGGGCTCTGGGGCCAACGTCCTGACTTTC CASSDSSGGSGANVLTF
TRBJ2-2 TRBV5-4 NA NA TGTGCCAGCAGCTTGGACCCCTGGCTCGGGGCGGGTGCGAACACCGGGGAGCTGTTTTTT CASSLDPWLGAGANTGELFF
TRBJ2-7 TRBV18 NA NA TGTGCCAGCTCACCACCGCTCGCGGAAAGGGAATCACCCTACGAGCAGTACTTC CASSPPLAERESPYEQYF
TRBJ1-5 TRBV27 NA NA TGTGCCAGCAGTTGGGACGTCCAGCAGCCCCAGCATTTT CASSWDVQQPQHF
TRBJ1-1 TRBV4-2 NA NA TGTGCCAGCAGCCAAATATCCAGGGCTGGCTACACTGAAGCTTTCTTT CASSQISRAGYTEAFF
TRBJ2-6 TRBV30 NA NA TGTGCCTGGAGTGTACCCCATACAGGGTCTTTAGCTGGGGCCAACGTCCTGACTTTC CAWSVPHTGSLAGANVLTF
TRBJ2-7 TRBV30 few NA TGTGCCTGGAGTGTACCGCTATTGGGGGAGCAGTACTTC CAWSVPLLGEQYF
TRBJ1-5 TRBV19 NA NA TGTGCCAGTAGTGCCCCTCGCAGGGGAAGTAGCAATCAGCCCCAGCATTTT CASSAPRRGSSNQPQHF
TRBJ2-4 TRBV7-2 NA NA TGTGCCAGCAGCTTAGCAAGTACGAGGAACATTCAGTACTTC CASSLASTRNIQYF
TRBJ1-3 TRBV7-2 once NA TGTGCCAGCAGCTTAGGAGGGAACGGAAACACCATATATTTT CASSLGGNGNTIYF
TRBJ2-7 TRBV4-1 NA NA TGCGCCAGCAGCCAGGGTACAGGCTACGAGCAGTACTTC CASSQGTGYEQYF
TRBJ2-1 TRBV15 few TRBD2 TGTGCCACCAGATTGGGACTAGCGGGGGGTGGTGAGCAGTTCTTC CATRLGLAGGGEQFF
TRBJ1-1 TRBV20-1 NA NA TGCAGTGCTAGAGAGGCGGAGGCAGCTTTCTTT CSAREAEAAFF
TRBJ2-7 TRBV7-8 NA NA TGTGCCAGCAGCGGAGGGGCGATCTCCTACGAGCAGTACTTC CASSGGAISYEQYF
TRBJ2-3 TRBV6-1 NA NA TGTGCCAGCAGTGTAATCGCGTATACGCAGTATTTT CASSVIAYTQYF
TRBJ2-7 TRBV18 NA TRBD2 TGTGCCAGCTCACGCTCTAGCGGGGCCTACGAGCAGTACTTC CASSRSSGAYEQYF
TRBJ1-2 TRBV4-1 NA NA TGCGCCAGCAGCCAAGGAGACAGCCTCCTCTCCCCCAATGGCTACACCTTC CASSQGDSLLSPNGYTF
TRBJ1-2 TRBV11-2 NA NA TGTGCCAGCAGCTTAGGTTACGTAGGAAATAACTATGGCTACACCTTC CASSLGYVGNNYGYTF
TRBJ2-7 TRBV5-4 NA TRBD2 TGTGCCAGCAGCTTTTCGGCGGGGGGCGAGCAGTACTTC CASSFSAGGEQYF
TRBJ2-3 TRBV5-4 NA TRBD1 TGTGCCAGCAGCTTTGAGGGGGCTCATACGCAGTATTTT CASSFEGAHTQYF
TRBJ2-7 TRBV7-6 NA NA TGTGCCAGCTCGGGGAGATCCTACGAGCAGTACTTC CASSGRSYEQYF
TRBJ1-2 TRBV15 few NA TGTGCCACCAGCAGAGATGACCTAAAGGGGTACTATGGCTACACCTTC CATSRDDLKGYYGYTF
TRBJ1-1 TRBV5-1 NA NA TGCGCCAGCAGCCCTACGGACAGCATGAACACTGAAGCTTTCTTT CASSPTDSMNTEAFF
TRBJ2-3 TRBV19 NA TRBD1 TGTGCCAGTAGTAGGGGACAGGGTGACGGCACAGATACGCAGTATTTT CASSRGQGDGTDTQYF
TRBJ1-6 TRBV5-6 once TRBD1 TGTGCCAGCAGCTTGCTAGGGCAGGGGGCCGGTTCACCCCTCCACTTT CASSLLGQGAGSPLHF
TRBJ1-3 TRBV7-9 medium-sized NA TGTGCCAGCAGCTTATTGGACACCATATATTTT CASSLLDTIYF
TRBJ2-7 TRBV6-5 NA TRBD1 TGTGCCAGCAGTAGACAGGGCTTCTCCTACGAGCAGTACTTC CASSRQGFSYEQYF
TRBJ2-4 TRBV5-1 NA NA TGCGCCAGCAGCTTGGCCGATGTGGCCAAAAACATTCAGTACTTC CASSLADVAKNIQYF
TRBJ2-7 TRBV5-1 NA TRBD2 TGCGCCAGCAGCTTGGGACTAGCTGGGGTCTACGAGCAGTACTTC CASSLGLAGVYEQYF